Following are 7 T cell receptor beta chains from one sample sequenced in a study of intratumoral heterogeneity in liver cancer. Repertoires were generated with immunoSEQ multiplex PCR, while TCRdb's copy carries only in-frame clones and drops some. The profile shows thousands of clones, approximately 73% of them singletons. The sequencing used tumor-adjacent normal tissue, collected before any cancer treatment. The receptors shown here come from a man between 65 and 79 years old with hepatocellular carcinoma.

The chain has TRBV2 and TRBJ2-7; 7 nucleotides align to TRBD1. V was pared by 4 bases and J by 4 bases, with 4 bases of the junction left unmatched. Germline loops: CDR1 SNHLY, CDR2 FYNNEI. This CDR3 is 13 amino acids long. The DNA of the CDR3 is TGTGCCAGCAGTGTCAGACAGGGTTACGAGCAGTACTTC. This codes for CASSVRQGYEQYF.

The CDR3 protein is CASSALTGNYGYTF. CDR3 nucleotides: TGTGCCAGCAGCGCCTTGACAGGGAACTATGGCTACACCTTC. The chain combines TRBV7-3 with TRBJ1-2, with 7 bases identical to TRBD1. The germline gives CDR1 SGHTA, CDR2 FQGTGA. CDR3 length: 14 residues. J lost 2 bases, V lost 5 bases, and 5 bases had no gene match.

By share, this clone ranks as medium-sized. This chain uses TRBV30 with TRBJ2-4; maybe TRBD1 (5 bases). Per germline, CDR1 GTSNPN and CDR2 SVGIG (reference sequence). CDR3 length equals 16 residues. With 0 bases removed from V and 0 bases from J, the gap between germline ends came to 12 bases. The CDR3 DNA sequence: TGTGCCTGGAGTGTACAGGCCAGGGTAGCCAAAAACATTCAGTACTTC. This codes for CAWSVQARVAKNIQYF.

V is TRBV28 and J is TRBJ1-5; D unresolved. This CDR3 comprises 15 residues. Germline CDR1 is MDHEN and CDR2 is SYDVKM. V lost 1 base to trimming and J lost 4 bases, with 11 bases between them. CDR3 coding DNA: TGTGCCAGCAGTTTATCTTGGACGGGGAATCAGCCCCAGCATTTT. Translation: CASSLSWTGNQPQHF.

The V and J genes are TRBV2 and TRBJ2-2; 9 positions agree with TRBD1. J was trimmed by 0 bases and V by 4 bases; bases with no gene match: 6. Germline V gives CDR1 SNHLY, CDR2 FYNNEI. CDR3 length: 17 amino acids. CDR3 region: CASSVYRGPTNTGELFF. The CDR3 coding sequence is TGTGCCAGCAGTGTGTACAGGGGGCCCACGAACACCGGGGAGCTGTTTTTT.

The V gene is TRBV25-1, the J gene TRBJ2-2; D not certain. The CDR3 spans 15 residues. In germline, CDR1 is MGHDK, CDR2 SYGVNS. V lost 3 bases and J lost 0, with 8 bases in between. Here the CDR3 reads CASSDHNTNTGELFF. The CDR3, as DNA: TGTGCCAGCAGTGATCACAACACGAACACCGGGGAGCTGTTTTTT.

The chain has TRBV27 and TRBJ2-1; 7 nucleotides match TRBD1. Unmatched junction bases numbered 8, after V lost 5 bases and J lost 1 base. CDR1 and CDR2 from the germline V gene are MNHEY and SMNVEV (reference sequence). The length of the CDR3 is 16 residues. The CDR3 protein is CASSHDRAPSYNEQFF. The CDR3 DNA is TGTGCCAGCAGTCATGACAGGGCCCCGTCCTACAATGAGCAGTTCTTC.